This T cell receptor beta chain was sequenced for a study of T cell changes during pregnancy in multiple sclerosis. Germline CDR1 KGHSH, CDR2 LQKENI. V shed 7 bases and J 1 base; nucleotides not matched to a gene: 9. This CDR3 contains 16 residues. Libraries were prepared by immunoSEQ multiplex PCR; TCRdb keeps only in-frame clonotypes and omits some of them. Found here are around 55,000 clones, more than 80% of them singletons; the top ten hold 0.5% to 0.75%. Sequenced here: CD4+ T cells from peripheral blood mononuclear cells, sampled in the first trimester of pregnancy. The chain recombines TRBV18 with TRBJ2-5, with TRBD2 matching over 10 bases. The source is a female donor with multiple sclerosis, enrolled in a pregnancy study. CDR3: CASFSRTSGAQETQYF. The CDR3 region has the DNA TGTGCCAGCTTTTCTCGGACTAGCGGAGCCCAAGAGACCCAGTACTTC.